This T cell receptor beta chain originates from a study of vaccination and CD4 T cells after COVID-19. Trimming shortened V by 4 bases and J by 10 bases, and 14 bases separated the two germline ends. CDR1 and CDR2 (germline): SGHKS, YYEKEE (reference sequence). The CDR3 consists of 12 residues. An Oncomine TCR Beta short-read assay was used to sequence the DNA from cultured CD4+ T cells. Cultures of CD4+ T cells served as the source for extracting genomic DNA. One entry per CDR3 protein results from TCRdb running MiXCR on the PCR reads. The sample records 6,100 or so distinct CDR3 sequences, nearly 50% being singletons. Specified treatment: roughly 10-day PBMC culture with coronavirus spike peptide pools or control peptides (ViraFEST assay). On this clonotype itself: The target antigen is unknown.

Material: CD4+ T cells from blood, cultured in vitro. This chain connects TRBV5-5 to TRBJ1-1, with unresolved D. The sequence came from a human donor who had recovered from COVID-19. CDR3: CASSLEGVRAFF. The CDR3 nucleotides read TGTGCCAGCAGCCTCGAGGGTGTAAGAGCTTTCTTT.